The sequence of this TCR beta chain was determined in a study of blood T cell repertoires in COVID-19. J was trimmed by 2 bases and V by 7 bases; bases with no gene match: 5. Germline V gene sequence: CDR1 SGHRS, CDR2 YFSETQ. This CDR3 is 13 amino acids long. In the study's own analysis: Reference gene primers were amplified, and this amplification served to estimate nucleated cell counts. Sequencing used immunoSEQ multiplex PCR; TCRdb keeps in-frame clones, though not all of them. V, J and clone size derive from that table, while D and trimming were established from the DNA sequence. The data show around 130,000 clones, 75% to 90% seen once.

The sequenced sample was PBMCs or T cells enriched from blood (not recorded which). The origin of this receptor is a woman aged 45-65 years who had recovered from COVID-19. The chain has TRBV5-1 and TRBJ1-1; TRBD1 matches 7 bases. The CDR3 DNA follows: TGCGCCAGCCAGACAGGGAGCAACACTGAAGCTTTCTTT. Amino acid sequence: CASQTGSNTEAFF.